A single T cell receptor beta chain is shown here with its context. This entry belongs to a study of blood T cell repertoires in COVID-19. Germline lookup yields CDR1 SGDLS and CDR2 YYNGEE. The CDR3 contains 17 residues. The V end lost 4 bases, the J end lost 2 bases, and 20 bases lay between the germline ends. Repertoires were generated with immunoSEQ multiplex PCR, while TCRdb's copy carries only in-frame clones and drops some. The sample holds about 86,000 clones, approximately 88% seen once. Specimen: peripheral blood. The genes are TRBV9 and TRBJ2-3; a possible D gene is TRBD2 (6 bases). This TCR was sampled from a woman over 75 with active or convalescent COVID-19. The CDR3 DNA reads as TGTGCCAGCAGCTCTGCGGATCGGGGGACCTTCACAGATACGCAGTATTTT. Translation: CASSSADRGTFTDTQYF.